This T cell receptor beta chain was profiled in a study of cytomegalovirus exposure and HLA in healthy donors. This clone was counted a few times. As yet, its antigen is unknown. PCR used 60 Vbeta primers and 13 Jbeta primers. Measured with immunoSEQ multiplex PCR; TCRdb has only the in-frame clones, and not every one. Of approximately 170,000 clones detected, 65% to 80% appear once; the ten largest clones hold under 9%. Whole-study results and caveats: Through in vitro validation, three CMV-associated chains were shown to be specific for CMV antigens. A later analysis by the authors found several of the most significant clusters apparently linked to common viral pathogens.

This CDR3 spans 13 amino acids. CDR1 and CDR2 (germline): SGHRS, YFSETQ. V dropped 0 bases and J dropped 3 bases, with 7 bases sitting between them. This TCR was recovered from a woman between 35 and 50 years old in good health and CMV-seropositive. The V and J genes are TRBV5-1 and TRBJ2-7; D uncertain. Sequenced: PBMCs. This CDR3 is CASSLGRNYEQYF. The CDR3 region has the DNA TGCGCCAGCAGCTTGGGGCGGAACTACGAGCAGTACTTC. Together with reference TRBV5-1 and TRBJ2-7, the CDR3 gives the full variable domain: KAGVTQTPRYLIKTRGQQVTLSCSPISGHRSVSWYQQTPGQGLQFLFEYFSETQRNKGNFPGRFSGRQFSNSRSEMNVSTLELGDSALYLCASSLGRNYEQYFGPGTRLTVT.